One and the same sample provided the 21 T cell receptor beta chains below, sequenced in a study of T cell repertoires in cytomegalovirus infection. TCRdb itself ran the reads through MiXCR, one entry per CDR3 protein. The sample comprises about 530,000 distinct CDR3 sequences, 26% of which are singletons, and approximately 13% rests with the top ten. The specimen sequenced was PBMCs. The receptors derive from a human donor in good health (CMV status not recorded). Some clones in this sample may be carry-over from other donors' samples.

The chain couples TRBV10-3 to TRBJ1-5; the match to TRBD1 covers 10 bases. This CDR3 region has 15 residues. The ends lost 11 bases at V and 5 bases at J; junction bases unmatched: 12. CDR1 is ENHRY, CDR2 SYGVKD, per germline. This chain's CDR3 is CASRDRGLGHQPQHF. CDR3 bases: TGTGCCTCGCGGGACAGGGGCTTAGGACATCAGCCCCAGCATTTT.

The chain combines TRBV20-1 with TRBJ2-1; a weak D match, TRBD2 (6 bases). Trimming shortened V by 3 bases and J by 0 bases, and 15 bases separated the two germline ends. The germline gives CDR1 DFQATT, CDR2 SNEGSKA (reference sequence). The CDR3 contains 16 residues. The CDR3 reads CSASLLTGSSYNEQFF. In DNA form, the CDR3 reads TGCAGTGCTAGTCTCCTCACCGGGAGCTCCTACAATGAGCAGTTCTTC.

V usage is TRBV14 and J usage is TRBJ1-2, with D unclear. Germline V gene data show CDR1 as SGHDN and CDR2 as FVKESK. The CDR3 length is 16 residues. V lost 4 bases and J 0 bases, leaving 15 bases between the germline ends. The CDR3 DNA reads TGTGCCAGCAGCCGTGAATCTGAGGACTCTAACTATGGCTACACCTTC. Amino acid sequence: CASSRESEDSNYGYTF.

This sequence joins TRBV7-2 and TRBJ2-3, with D uncertain. V shed 6 bases and J shed 2 bases, with 6 bases lying between them. This CDR3 is built from 12 residues. CDR1 is SGHTA, CDR2 FQGNSA, per germline. The chain's CDR3 is CASRTVTDTQYF. In nucleotides, the CDR3 is TGTGCCAGCAGAACGGTCACAGATACGCAGTATTTT.

J is TRBJ2-4 and V is TRBV28; 12 nucleotides match TRBD2. V gave up 6 bases and J gave up 2 bases; unmatched junction bases: 8. Germline V gives CDR1 MDHEN, CDR2 SYDVKM. The CDR3 spans 17 residues. The chain's CDR3 is CASSGWTSGIPKNIQYF. Here the CDR3 DNA reads TGTGCCAGCAGCGGATGGACTAGCGGGATTCCCAAAAACATTCAGTACTTC. Together with reference TRBV28 and TRBJ2-4, the CDR3 gives the full variable domain: DVKVTQSSRYLVKRTGEKVFLECVQDMDHENMFWYRQDPGLGLRLIYFSYDVKMKEKGDIPEGYSVSREKKERFSLILESASTNQTSMYLCASSGWTSGIPKNIQYFGAGTRLSVL.

This clonotype was found many times. The genes are TRBV7-2 and TRBJ1-5; no firm D call. This CDR3 spans 18 amino acids. Trimming pared 1 base from V and 3 bases from J, leaving 19 bases between. The V gene's germline CDR1 is SGHTA and CDR2 FQGNSA. The CDR3 loop is CASSLEELGSSFNQPQHF. The CDR3 coding sequence is TGTGCCAGCAGCTTAGAAGAGTTGGGCAGTTCCTTCAATCAGCCCCAGCATTTT.

The chain combines TRBV9 with TRBJ2-3; a possible D gene is TRBD2 (6 bases). Germline CDR1 is SGDLS and CDR2 is YYNGEE. The V end was cut by 3 bases, the J end by 2 bases, with 10 bases between. This CDR3 region has 14 residues. CDR3 amino acids: CASSGGDLTDTQYF. The CDR3 coding sequence is TGTGCCAGCAGCGGGGGGGACCTCACAGATACGCAGTATTTT.

This sequence joins TRBV20-1 and TRBJ2-3; TRBD2 agrees at 8 bases. This CDR3 contains 13 residues. Germline V lookup: CDR1 DFQATT, CDR2 SNEGSKA (reference sequence). The CDR3 is CSPRGGHTDTQYF. Here the CDR3 DNA reads TGCAGCCCCCGCGGGGGGCACACAGATACGCAGTATTTT.

This clonotype was seen many times. V gene TRBV12-3 or TRBV12-4 combines with J gene TRBJ2-6; the D call may be TRBD1 or TRBD2 (5 bases each). Trimming cost V 1 base and J 0 bases, with 19 bases left between them. The CDR3 contains 20 residues. The CDR3 is CASSLGRTQLIISGANVLTF. In DNA, the CDR3 is TGTGCCAGCAGTTTAGGGAGGACACAGCTAATTATCTCTGGGGCCAACGTCCTGACTTTC.

This clonotype was counted only a few times. V and J are TRBV20-1 and TRBJ1-6; the D gene is possibly TRBD1 (5 bases). CDR3 length: 15 residues. V was pared by 2 bases and J by 5 bases, with 13 bases between. Germline V gene lookup returns CDR1 DFQATT and CDR2 SNEGSKA (reference sequence). The CDR3 DNA reads TGCAGTGCTAGAACAGGATCCGAAAATAATTCACCCCTCCACTTT. This sequence encodes CSARTGSENNSPLHF.

In its sample, this clonotype was seen a few times. The chain is built from TRBV4-3 and TRBJ2-5, with no clear D. Germline CDR1 is LGHNA and CDR2 is YSLEER. The V end was cut by 0 bases, the J end by 9 bases, with 11 bases between. The CDR3 contains 13 residues. CDR3 bases: TGCGCCAGCAGCCAAGATCCCGGGCGGCCCCAGTACTTC. Its translation is CASSQDPGRPQYF.

This clonotype was counted a few times. The V gene is TRBV12-3 or TRBV12-4, the J gene TRBJ1-3; D uncertain. V was trimmed by 2 bases and J by 2 bases, leaving 13 bases between them. The CDR3 has 16 amino acids. In DNA form, the CDR3 reads TGTGCCAGCAGTTTAAGGACGGCGGGGACTGGAAACACCATATATTTT. It translates to CASSLRTAGTGNTIYF.

The chain carries TRBV6-5 and TRBJ1-5, with D unclear. The CDR3 consists of 15 residues. Deletions cut 1 base from V and 0 bases from J, with 7 bases between. CDR1 and CDR2 (germline): MNHEY, SVGAGI. The CDR3 sequence: CASSYLIPSNQPQHF. CDR3 nucleotide sequence: TGTGCCAGCAGTTACTTGATTCCTAGCAATCAGCCCCAGCATTTT.

The chain joins TRBV19 to TRBJ2-7; D tentatively reads TRBD1 or TRBD2 (5 bases each). The CDR3 contains 14 residues. Germline V gene data show CDR1 as LNHDA and CDR2 as SQIVND (reference sequence). V was shortened by 3 bases and J by 1 base, with 10 bases between the two germline ends. CDR3 nucleotides: TGTGCCAGTAGTATCATGGGGACGTCCTACGAGCAGTACTTC. Protein sequence: CASSIMGTSYEQYF.

Only a few counts were recorded for this clonotype. This rearrangement joins TRBV19 to TRBJ2-4; 9 nucleotides agree with TRBD1. This CDR3 region has 19 residues. Trimming took 6 bases from V and 1 from J; bases not matched to a gene: 16. Germline assignment: CDR1 LNHDA and CDR2 SQIVND (reference sequence). CDR3 region: CASRWAPGQGSRAKNIQYF. The CDR3 bases are TGTGCCAGTAGATGGGCTCCGGGACAGGGTTCTCGGGCCAAAAACATTCAGTACTTC.

The chain is built from TRBV13 and TRBJ1-4; D is perhaps TRBD1 (5 bases). The CDR3 totals 16 residues. V was shortened by 5 bases and J by 4 bases, with 17 bases between the two germline ends. Germline V lookup: CDR1 PRHDT, CDR2 FYEKMQ (reference sequence). CDR3 residues: CASSRRFRGGNEKLFF. The CDR3 DNA follows: TGTGCCAGCAGCCGGAGATTCCGGGGCGGTAATGAAAAACTGTTTTTT.

The V gene is TRBV12-5, the J gene TRBJ1-1; possibly TRBD1 for D (6 bases). Germline CDR1 reads LGHNT; CDR2 reads FRNRAP. The V gene lost 7 bases and the J gene lost 10 bases, with 16 bases spanning the gap. The CDR3 spans 12 residues. The CDR3 bases are TGTGCTAGTGCCCCCGAAGGGGGGAGAGCTTTCTTT. Protein sequence: CASAPEGGRAFF.

Only a few counts were recorded for this clonotype. CDR3 sequence: CSAGGLAGAEQYF. CDR3 coding DNA: TGCAGTGCGGGGGGGCTAGCGGGAGCCGAGCAGTACTTC. V gene TRBV20-1 combines with J gene TRBJ2-7; 10 bases are shared with TRBD2. Unmatched junction bases numbered 8, after V lost 6 bases and J lost 6 bases. This CDR3 contains 13 residues. Germline values: CDR1 DFQATT, CDR2 SNEGSKA (reference sequence).

In this sample, this clonotype turned up many times. This chain links TRBV4-1 with TRBJ2-1; TRBD1 matches at 8 bases. The V gene's germline CDR1 is MGHRA and CDR2 YSYEKL. The CDR3 is made up of 15 amino acids. With 4 bases clipped from V and 10 bases from J, the junction kept 12 bases outside the gene matches. The DNA of the CDR3 is TGCGCCAGCAGCCGCCAGACAGGGGCCCTAAACGAGCAGTTCTTC. Its protein product is CASSRQTGALNEQFF.

V and J are TRBV19 and TRBJ2-2, with D perhaps given as TRBD1 or TRBD2 (5 bases each). The CDR3 is 16 residues long. Germline CDR1 LNHDA, CDR2 SQIVND (reference sequence). With 4 bases removed from V and 5 bases from J, the gap between germline ends came to 17 bases. The CDR3 protein is CASSTAMGRETGELFF. In DNA, the CDR3 is TGTGCCAGTAGTACCGCCATGGGACGGGAAACCGGGGAGCTGTTTTTT.

The chain joins TRBV10-3 to TRBJ1-6; 7 bases align to TRBD1. V lost 5 bases, J lost 6 bases, and 7 bases stayed unmatched. The germline CDR1 and CDR2 sequences are ENHRY and SYGVKD. This CDR3 contains 15 residues. CDR3 coding DNA: TGTGCCATCAGTCTGGTTCACAGGGGTAATTCACCCCTCCACTTT. Its protein product is CAISLVHRGNSPLHF.